This T cell receptor (beta chain) was identified in a study of blood T cell repertoires in COVID-19. In the study overall: The origin of the acute and convalescent COVID-19 samples was the United States, Italy and Spain.

The Seattle site enrolled patients during active infection and followed them longitudinally. In the original processing: Amplification with reference gene primers provided the estimates of nucleated cell counts. Produced via immunoSEQ multiplex PCR; TCRdb's table is partial and in-frame only. Clone size and V and J calls were adopted from that table, with D and trimming inferred from the DNA. The table records over 250,000 clones, less than 90% of them present only once. The sequence came from a woman in her sixties or seventies with COVID-19, enrolled during active disease. The sample taken for sequencing was peripheral blood.

In nucleotides, the CDR3 is TGTGCCAGCAGTTCTGTTTTCTCACCCCTCCACTTT. It encodes CASSSVFSPLHF. This chain links TRBV27 with TRBJ1-6; no reliable D call. V was clipped by 4 bases and J by 10 bases, with 8 bases between them. The CDR3 spans 12 residues. Germline V CDR1 and CDR2: MNHEY, SMNVEV (reference sequence).